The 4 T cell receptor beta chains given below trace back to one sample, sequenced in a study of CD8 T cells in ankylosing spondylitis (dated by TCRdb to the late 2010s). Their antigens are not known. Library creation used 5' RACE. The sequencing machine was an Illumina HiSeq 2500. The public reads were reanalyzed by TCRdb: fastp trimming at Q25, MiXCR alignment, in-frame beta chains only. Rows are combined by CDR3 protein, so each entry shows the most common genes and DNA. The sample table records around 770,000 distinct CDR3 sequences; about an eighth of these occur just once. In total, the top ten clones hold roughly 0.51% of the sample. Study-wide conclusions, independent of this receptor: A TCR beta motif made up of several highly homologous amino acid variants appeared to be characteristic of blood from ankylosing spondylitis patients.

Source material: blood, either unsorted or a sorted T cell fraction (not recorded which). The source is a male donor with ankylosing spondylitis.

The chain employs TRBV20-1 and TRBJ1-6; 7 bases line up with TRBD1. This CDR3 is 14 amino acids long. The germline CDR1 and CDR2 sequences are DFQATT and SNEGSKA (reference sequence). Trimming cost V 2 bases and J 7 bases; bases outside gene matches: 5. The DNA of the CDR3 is TGCAGTGCTAGAAACAGGGGTCTGAATTCACCCCTCCACTTT. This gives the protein CSARNRGLNSPLHF.

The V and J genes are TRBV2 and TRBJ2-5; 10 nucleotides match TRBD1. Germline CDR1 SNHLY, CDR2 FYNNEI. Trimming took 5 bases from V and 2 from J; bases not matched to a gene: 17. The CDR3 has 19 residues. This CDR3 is CASSLFRWSGQGLQETQYF. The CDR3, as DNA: TGTGCCAGCAGTTTGTTTCGGTGGTCGGGACAGGGGTTACAAGAGACCCAGTACTTC.

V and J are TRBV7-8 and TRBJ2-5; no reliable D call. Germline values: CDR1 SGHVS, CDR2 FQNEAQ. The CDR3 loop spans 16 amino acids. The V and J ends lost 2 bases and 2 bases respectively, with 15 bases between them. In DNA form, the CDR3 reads TGTGCCAGCAGCTTAAGGGTGGCCGCCGATCAAGAGACCCAGTACTTC. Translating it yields CASSLRVAADQETQYF. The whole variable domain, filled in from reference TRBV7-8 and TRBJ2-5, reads GAGVSQSPRYKVAKRGQDVALRCDPISGHVSLFWYQQALGQGPEFLTYFQNEAQLDKSGLPSDRFFAERPEGSVSTLKIQRTQQEDSAVYLCASSLRVAADQETQYFGPGTRLLVL.

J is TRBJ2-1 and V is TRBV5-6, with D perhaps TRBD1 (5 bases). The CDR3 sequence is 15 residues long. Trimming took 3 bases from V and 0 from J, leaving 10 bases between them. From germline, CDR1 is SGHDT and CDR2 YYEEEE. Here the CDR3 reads CASSWGSSSYNEQFF. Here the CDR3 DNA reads TGTGCCAGCAGCTGGGGCAGTAGCTCCTACAATGAGCAGTTCTTC.